The TCR beta chain under discussion was sequenced for a study of cytomegalovirus exposure and HLA in healthy donors. Study outcomes and limitations: The study reported that TCR beta sequences accurately predicted HLA-A and HLA-B alleles in most subjects. In a later analysis, specific HLA alleles were associated with 16,000 or so TCR beta sequences at a 0.05 false discovery rate.

A note on this clone: Antigen specificity is unknown.

The PCR employed 60 Vbeta primers together with 13 Jbeta primers. Method: immunoSEQ multiplex PCR; TCRdb's copy keeps in-frame clones and lacks some. The repertoire holds roughly 190,000 clones, with 87% as singletons. Healthy people donating bone marrow made up the donors. CDR1 and CDR2 from the germline V gene are MDHEN and SYDVKM. V shed 5 bases and J shed 0 bases, with 20 bases lying between them. The CDR3 has 18 amino acids. Sequencing was performed on PBMCs. The TCR was taken from a boy younger than 10 in good health and CMV-seronegative. The J gene is TRBJ2-1, the V gene TRBV28; tentative D call: TRBD1 (7 bases). As DNA, the CDR3 is TGTGCCAGCAGTCCCCTAGGGTTCAGGGGGGCCTCCTACAATGAGCAGTTCTTC. Protein product: CASSPLGFRGASYNEQFF.